These 24 T cell receptor beta chains came from one sample sequenced in a study of T cell responses to AZD1222 COVID-19 vaccine. The repertoire was sequenced with immunoSEQ multiplex PCR; TCRdb's copy has only in-frame clones and lacks some. Among 15,000 to 20,000 clones listed, roughly 81% were seen once. This sample comprised peripheral blood, obtained 28 days after the second AZD1222 dose. These receptors all stem from an adult who received the AZD1222 COVID-19 vaccine.

This clone has more than one count but fewer than ten. V gene TRBV5-1 combines with J gene TRBJ2-7; D possibly corresponds to TRBD1 (6 bases). Germline assignment: CDR1 SGHRS and CDR2 YFSETQ. Between the trimmed V and J ends, which lost 4 bases and 7 bases, there was a span of 18 bases. This CDR3 region has 14 residues. The CDR3 DNA follows: TGCGCCAGCAGCCAGGACAGTTCCCGGGGTGAGCAGTACTTC. Protein: CASSQDSSRGEQYF.

Only a few counts were recorded for this clone. The chain couples TRBV5-1 to TRBJ1-1; D is undetermined. V shed 4 bases and J shed 4 bases, with 14 bases lying between them. This CDR3 is 14 amino acids long. From germline, CDR1 is SGHRS and CDR2 YFSETQ. CDR3 loop: CASSHPDGTTEAFF. CDR3 coding DNA: TGCGCCAGCAGCCACCCGGACGGAACCACTGAAGCTTTCTTT. The whole variable domain, filled in from reference TRBV5-1 and TRBJ1-1, reads KAGVTQTPRYLIKTRGQQVTLSCSPISGHRSVSWYQQTPGQGLQFLFEYFSETQRNKGNFPGRFSGRQFSNSRSEMNVSTLELGDSALYLCASSHPDGTTEAFFGQGTRLTVV.

The gene calls are TRBV21-1 and TRBJ2-7; whether TRBD1, the table's D call, matches the DNA was not checked. TRBV21-1 counts as a pseudogene. The CDR3 runs 16 residues. CDR3 nucleotide sequence: TGTGCCAGCGAAACGGGAACAGGGTTTCAGGGAAACGAGCAGTACTTC. It yields the protein CASETGTGFQGNEQYF.

V usage is TRBV9 and J usage is TRBJ1-3, with a possible D match to TRBD1 (5 bases). CDR3 length equals 18 residues. CDR1 is SGDLS, CDR2 YYNGEE, per germline. Between the trimmed V and J ends, which lost 0 bases and 0 bases, there was a span of 16 bases. CDR3 residues: CASSVGRRGGLSGNTIYF. The CDR3 bases are TGTGCCAGCAGCGTAGGCCGGAGGGGTGGCCTCTCTGGAAACACCATATATTTT.

The rearrangement joins TRBV4-2 to TRBJ2-2; 7 bases agree with TRBD1. The CDR3 consists of 15 residues. Germline V gene lookup returns CDR1 LGHNA and CDR2 YNFKEQ. Germline trimming cut 4 bases from V and 5 bases from J; bases unmatched to any gene: 7. In DNA form, the CDR3 reads TGTGCCAGCAGCCGCAGGGACAGCGGTACCGGGGAGCTGTTTTTT. It encodes CASSRRDSGTGELFF.

The V and J genes are TRBV11-3 and TRBJ2-3; D remains ambiguous. Deletions cut 5 bases from V and 0 bases from J, with 15 bases between. Germline V gene sequence: CDR1 SGHNT, CDR2 YENEEA. The CDR3 covers 16 residues. The CDR3: CASSPVGQGSTDTQYF. In DNA, the CDR3 is TGTGCCAGCAGCCCCGTCGGCCAAGGGAGCACAGATACGCAGTATTTT. Complete variable domain (other parts from reference TRBV11-3 and TRBJ2-3): EAGVVQSPRYKIIEKKQPVAFWCNPISGHNTLYWYLQNLGQGPELLIRYENEEAVDDSQLPKDRFSAERLKGVDSTLKIQPAELGDSAVYLCASSPVGQGSTDTQYFGPGTRLTVL.

V and J are TRBV4-2 and TRBJ2-3; a weak D match, TRBD1 (7 bases). The germline CDR1 and CDR2 sequences are LGHNA and YNFKEQ. CDR3 length equals 16 residues. Between the trimmed V and J ends, which lost 0 bases and 6 bases, there was a span of 16 bases. This CDR3 is CASSQDIPRGRDTQYF. DNA of the CDR3: TGTGCCAGCAGCCAAGACATTCCCAGGGGGAGGGATACGCAGTATTTT.

The gene calls are TRBV30 and TRBJ1-4, with D hard to call. Germline V gene data show CDR1 as GTSNPN and CDR2 as SVGIG (reference sequence). This CDR3 is built from 14 residues. Deletions cut 0 bases from V and 2 bases from J, with 7 bases between. This CDR3 reads CAWSVGGTNEKLFF. CDR3 in DNA: TGTGCCTGGAGTGTCGGAGGGACTAATGAAAAACTGTTTTTT.

The gene calls are TRBV6-2 or TRBV6-3 and TRBJ1-1, with D possibly TRBD1 on 5 matching bases. V lost 2 bases, J lost 1 base, and 17 bases lay in between. CDR1 is MNHEY and CDR2 is SVGEGT in the germline V gene. The CDR3 sequence is 17 residues long. CDR3 coding DNA: TGTGCCAGCAGTTACGTGGTTGGGGCGTCCAGGAACACTGAAGCTTTCTTT. As protein: CASSYVVGASRNTEAFF.

This chain joins TRBV27 and TRBJ1-1; D unresolved. The CDR3 has 13 residues. In germline, CDR1 is MNHEY, CDR2 SMNVEV (reference sequence). V was trimmed by 1 base and J by 0 bases, leaving 3 bases between them. CDR3 DNA: TGTGCCAGCAGTTTATTAGTGAACACTGAAGCTTTCTTT. Its translation: CASSLLVNTEAFF.

The V call is TRBV6-5, the J call TRBJ2-7; possibly TRBD2 for D (6 bases). The CDR3 runs to 13 residues. Germline V CDR1 and CDR2: MNHEY, SVGAGI. Trimming removed 5 bases at V and 6 bases at J, with 14 bases between. The CDR3 reads CASSPPGGAEQYF. For the CDR3, the DNA is TGTGCCAGCAGTCCTCCCGGAGGGGCCGAGCAGTACTTC.

The genes are TRBV11-3 and TRBJ2-5; TRBD1 might be the D (6 bases). Germline V gene data show CDR1 as SGHNT and CDR2 as YENEEA. Trimming removed 7 bases at V and 2 bases at J, with 23 bases between. This CDR3 contains 17 residues. The CDR3: CASNLVRGLLLQETQYF. CDR3 bases: TGTGCCAGCAATCTGGTCAGGGGCCTCCTTCTGCAAGAGACCCAGTACTTC.

The chain joins TRBV9 to TRBJ1-5, with D unclear. V shed 2 bases and J shed 4 bases, with 10 bases lying between them. CDR1 is SGDLS and CDR2 is YYNGEE in the germline V gene. The CDR3 loop spans 14 amino acids. The CDR3 reads CASSVGGPNQPQHF. The CDR3 DNA sequence: TGTGCCAGCAGCGTGGGCGGCCCAAATCAGCCCCAGCATTTT.

The chain recombines TRBV18 with TRBJ2-2; 8 positions match TRBD2. Losses at the gene ends were 0 bases for V and 7 bases for J; bases not matched to a gene: 7. The CDR3 contains 16 residues. Germline V gene lookup returns CDR1 KGHSH and CDR2 LQKENI. CDR3 nucleotide sequence: TGTGCCAGCTCACCACCGACAGCAGCGGGAGTCGGGGAGCTGTTTTTT. Translating gives CASSPPTAAGVGELFF.

This clone appeared a single time. The chain has TRBV5-8 and TRBJ2-1, with 9 bases matching TRBD2. The V gene's germline CDR1 is SGHTS and CDR2 YDEGEE. J gave up 4 bases and V 0 bases, and 5 bases lay outside the gene matches. This CDR3 has 16 amino acids. Here the CDR3 reads CASSLASGVEYNEQFF. In DNA form, the CDR3 reads TGTGCCAGCAGCTTGGCTAGCGGGGTTGAGTACAATGAGCAGTTCTTC.

In its sample, this clone was seen once. The sample contains more than one DNA sequence encoding this CDR3. The chain joins TRBV29-1 to TRBJ2-5; D is unclear. The CDR3 has 10 amino acids. CDR1 is SQVTM, CDR2 ANQGSEA, per germline. V lost 3 bases to trimming and J lost 5 bases, with 4 bases between them. CDR3 protein: CSVDVETQYF. In DNA, the CDR3 is TGCAGCGTTGACGTCGAGACCCAGTACTTC.

This clone was observed once. This chain links TRBV5-6 with TRBJ1-1; no reliable D call. V shed 5 bases and J shed 2 bases, with 13 bases lying between them. This CDR3 is built from 14 residues. Per germline, CDR1 SGHDT and CDR2 YYEEEE. The CDR3 nucleotides read TGTGCCAGCAGTTTCCGAGGGATTAACACTGAAGCTTTCTTT. Its translation: CASSFRGINTEAFF.

V usage is TRBV11-2 and J usage is TRBJ1-2; D ambiguous. The V gene's germline CDR1 is SGHAT and CDR2 FQNNGV. CDR3 length: 13 residues. Trimming removed 0 bases at V and 8 bases at J, with 10 bases between. Here the CDR3 reads CASSLDRVGGYTF. DNA for the CDR3: TGTGCCAGCAGCTTAGATCGGGTTGGGGGCTACACCTTC.

The chain joins TRBV29-1 to TRBJ1-4; tentatively, D is TRBD1 (5 bases). CDR1 is SQVTM, CDR2 ANQGSEA, per germline. This CDR3 has 15 amino acids. The V end lost 2 bases, the J end lost 6 bases, and 16 bases lay between the germline ends. DNA for the CDR3: TGCAGCGTTGAACCCTATCGGGGGACCGATGAAAAACTGTTTTTT. This sequence encodes CSVEPYRGTDEKLFF.

The J gene is TRBJ1-2, the V gene TRBV20-1; D perhaps matches TRBD1 (5 bases). Germline lookup yields CDR1 DFQATT and CDR2 SNEGSKA (reference sequence). This CDR3 region has 11 residues. V lost 6 bases and J lost 4, with 9 bases in between. Written as DNA, the CDR3 is TGCAGTGCCAGGGAGGGCTATGGCTACACCTTC. Translated: CSAREGYGYTF.

The V gene is TRBV6-2 or TRBV6-3, the J gene TRBJ2-1; 9 bases map to TRBD1. V dropped 4 bases and J dropped 3; count of bases not matched to a gene: 4. Germline loops: CDR1 MNHEY, CDR2 SVGEGT. The CDR3 covers 15 residues. The CDR3 spells CASSFYRGLYNEQFF. The CDR3 DNA sequence: TGTGCCAGCAGTTTCTACAGGGGGCTCTACAATGAGCAGTTCTTC.

This chain uses TRBV30 with TRBJ1-6, with D uncertain. This CDR3 region has 17 residues. The V end was cut by 0 bases, the J end by 2 bases, with 14 bases between. In germline, CDR1 is GTSNPN, CDR2 SVGIG (reference sequence). The CDR3 region is CAWSVQGVTTYNSPLHF. As DNA, the CDR3 is TGTGCCTGGAGTGTACAAGGAGTGACTACCTATAATTCACCCCTCCACTTT. Full variable domain (remainder filled in from reference TRBV30 and TRBJ1-6): SQTIHQWPATLVQPVGSPLSLECTVEGTSNPNLYWYRQAAGRGLQLLFYSVGIGQISSEVPQNLSASRPQDRQFILSSKKLLLSDSGFYLCAWSVQGVTTYNSPLHFGNGTRLTVT.

V is TRBV5-1 and J is TRBJ2-1; 12 bases fit TRBD2. CDR1 and CDR2 (germline): SGHRS, YFSETQ. V shed 4 bases, J shed 5 bases, and the junction held 7 bases outside the gene matches. The CDR3 totals 16 residues. In DNA, the CDR3 is TGCGCCAGCAGCCTCCCTAGACTAGCGGGGGACAATGAGCAGTTCTTC. Amino acid sequence: CASSLPRLAGDNEQFF.

This sequence joins TRBV15 and TRBJ1-1; no reliable D call. The CDR3 covers 12 residues. Germline lookup yields CDR1 LNHNV and CDR2 YYDKDF (reference sequence). With 1 base removed from V and 4 bases from J, the gap between germline ends came to 4 bases. The CDR3 nucleotides are TGTGCCACCAGCAGAGTTTCCACTGAAGCTTTCTTT. Translated: CATSRVSTEAFF.